This T cell receptor beta chain comes out of a study of T cell responses to AZD1222 COVID-19 vaccine (dated by TCRdb to 2020 to 2023). Background for the entire study: A total of 233 trial participants underwent TCR sequencing, of whom 207 had received two doses of AZD1222 and around 26 had received two doses of the MenACWY control vaccine. Enrollment into the trials was organized by age into subgroups of 18-55, 56-69 and 70-plus years, and those subgroups contained approximately 150, 30 and 60 TCR-sequenced participants, respectively.

The CDR3 regions of human TCRbeta chains were analyzed by immunosequencing. The authors' pipeline ran thus. Repertoire TCRs were checked for matches against a reference library of SARS-CoV-2-specific TCRs that had been generated using the MIRA antigen-specificity platform. Breadth was defined as the fraction of unique TCRs that were SARS-CoV-2-associated, and depth was defined as the fraction of total T cells that were SARS-CoV-2-associated. Using the MIRA data, every spike-specific TCR was mapped to the spike region that the TCR reacted to and assigned to either a CD4 or a CD8 class. Log10-transformed breadth and depth values were compared by one-way ANOVA with Sidak's multiple comparisons tests. As stored in TCRdb, this immuneACCESS dataset retains in-frame rearrangements with V and J assigned. A fraction of the clones does not appear; measured against another copy, unresolved V genes explain less than half of the discrepancy, and the remainder lacks a known reason. The V and J calls and clone size are taken from that table; D and trimming were inferred from the DNA. This sample gives about 150,000 clones in total; around 85% of them show up just once. The ten largest account for more than 6.5% of the sample.

Interpreted using the paper, the time point label stands for: sample from adult after SARS-CoV-2 infection, after symptom onset. Two convalescent COVID-19 patients, sampled after symptom onset from adults with prior SARS-CoV-2 infection, were also TCR-sequenced for comparison. Broader findings and caveats from the paper: Because no day 14 peak-response samples were available, the repertoires could be characterized only after the peak T cell response. In the small 56-69-year group, the increase in depth fell short of significance, most likely because of low power. Conclusions about previously exposed vaccinees were limited because only five to seven AZD1222 recipients were SARS-CoV-2 seropositive at baseline. Reportedly, almost half of the unique spike-specific TCRs recognized epitopes lying outside the regions that are mutated in the B.1.351 and B.1.1.7 variants. The vaccine-associated CD4 TCRs covered the entire spike protein, and the dominant responses fell in regions 160-218 and 743-854. Most participants were white British and females outnumbered males, and the authors suggested that clonal diversity may have been underestimated. A significant rise in spike-specific TCR breadth and depth was observed after two AZD1222 doses relative to day 0 and relative to MenACWY recipients.

As to this clone: The antigen it binds to is not known. Base quality data are lacking; no much larger clone is found one base away.

This TCR was sampled from an adult who had recovered from COVID-19. Here the sequenced sample was peripheral blood, taken after recovery from COVID-19.

CDR3 sequence: CASSLGGGSSYEQYF. The sequenced DNA is TGCGCCAGCAGCTTGGGAGGGGGAAGCTCCTACGAGCAGTACTTC. Recombination linked TRBV5-1 to TRBJ2-7; 6 matching bases give a weak D call of TRBD1. At the junction V is shortened by 0 bases and J by 0 bases, with 10 bases in between. CDR1 SGHRS and CDR2 YFSETQ are derived from the germline V gene. The CDR3 runs 15 residues from the cysteine to the phenylalanine. Just CDR3 DNA is preserved here, 45 bases in frame from base 1.